The source of this T cell receptor beta chain is a study of T cell changes during pregnancy in multiple sclerosis. Measured with immunoSEQ multiplex PCR; TCRdb has only the in-frame clones, and not every one. Of roughly 18,000 clones listed, about 85% are singletons. About this clone itself: The sample contains more than one DNA sequence encoding this CDR3.

Per the germline V gene, CDR1 is SGHDN and CDR2 is FVKESK. V was trimmed by 0 bases and J by 3 bases, leaving 12 bases between them. The CDR3 is 16 amino acids. The chain links TRBV14 to TRBJ2-1; D possibly corresponds to TRBD2 (6 bases). The material was CD8+ T cells from peripheral blood mononuclear cells, obtained after pregnancy. This receptor was taken from a female donor with multiple sclerosis, enrolled in a pregnancy study. This CDR3 reads CASSQETGDSYNEQFF. The CDR3 DNA sequence: TGTGCCAGCAGCCAAGAGACGGGAGATAGCTACAATGAGCAGTTCTTC.